Listed below are T cell receptor beta chains from one sample, sequenced in a study of identical twins. TCRdb processed the 5' RACE reads anew with MiXCR; each CDR3 protein has one entry. The profile covers 500,000 to 600,000 distinct CDR3 sequences, with less than 25% appearing a single time and 0.75% to 0.95% taken by the ten largest. The sample was also linked to a second study, of T cells expressing NK-cell markers.

The sequenced sample was CD4+ T cells sorted from blood. These receptors originate from a woman aged 18 to 35 in good health. Both conserved end residues are part of each CDR3. A D gene is named only where the DNA matches it firmly. Not every row has a clone size; where given, it reads once, few, many or a size class.

V,size,J,D,DNA,CDR3
TRBV20-1,.,TRBJ2-4,.,TGCAGTGCTTTGAGTCACCTAGCCAAAAACATTCAGTACTTC,CSALSHLAKNIQYF
TRBV5-1,many,TRBJ2-7,TRBD2,TGCGCCAGCAGCTTGGGTCTAGCGGAGCTGTACGAGCAGTACTTC,CASSLGLAELYEQYF
TRBV11-2,.,TRBJ2-7,.,TGTGCCAGCAGCTTAGCCCTCGGCCAGGACAGAAGCGTGCAGTACTTC,CASSLALGQDRSVQYF
TRBV12-3/TRBV12-4,.,TRBJ1-4,.,TGTGCCAGCAGTCCAGGGTTAGGGACTAATGAAAAACTGTTTTTT,CASSPGLGTNEKLFF
TRBV2,few,TRBJ1-6,.,TGTGCCAGCAGTGCGCGGGGCGATCCAAATTCACCCCTCCACTTT,CASSARGDPNSPLHF
TRBV20-1,many,TRBJ2-1,.,TGCAGTGCTAGAGCGTATAGCGGCCTTTACAATGAGCAGTTCTTC,CSARAYSGLYNEQFF
TRBV18,.,TRBJ2-7,TRBD2,TGTGCCAGCTCACCGGGGGACGGGGGGGACGAGCAGTACTTC,CASSPGDGGDEQYF
TRBV10-3,.,TRBJ1-3,TRBD1,TGTGCCATCAAGGGCGCGGGACAGGGGAACACCATATATTTT,CAIKGAGQGNTIYF
TRBV7-9,many,TRBJ2-4,.,TGTGCCAGCAGCTTTGATGCCAAAAACATTCAGTACTTC,CASSFDAKNIQYF
TRBV5-1,.,TRBJ2-5,TRBD2,TGCGCCAGCAGCCCGCGATTCGGGACTAGCGGGAGTCATGAGACCCAGTACTTC,CASSPRFGTSGSHETQYF
TRBV5-1,.,TRBJ2-7,TRBD1,TGCGCCAGCAGCTTGGACGGGACAGGCGAGGACGAGCAGTACTTC,CASSLDGTGEDEQYF
TRBV6-4,few,TRBJ2-1,.,TGTGCCAGCAGCCTCACGATCATCCCGGGGGAGAAGTTCTTC,CASSLTIIPGEKFF
TRBV20-1,few,TRBJ2-1,.,TGCAGTGCTAGAGTAAGGACAGCCTTCTCCTACAATGAGCAGTTCTTC,CSARVRTAFSYNEQFF
TRBV24-1,.,TRBJ2-7,TRBD2,TGTGCCACCGGGGGGACACCGGGACTAGCGGGAGGGCCCGAAGAGCAGTACTTC,CATGGTPGLAGGPEEQYF
TRBV5-1,.,TRBJ2-2,.,TGCGCCAGCAGCTTTTCACAGGGAGAGGACACCGGGGAGCTGTTTTTT,CASSFSQGEDTGELFF
TRBV20-1,few,TRBJ2-3,.,TGCAGTGCTAGCTCAGGTTGGGATACGCAGTATTTT,CSASSGWDTQYF